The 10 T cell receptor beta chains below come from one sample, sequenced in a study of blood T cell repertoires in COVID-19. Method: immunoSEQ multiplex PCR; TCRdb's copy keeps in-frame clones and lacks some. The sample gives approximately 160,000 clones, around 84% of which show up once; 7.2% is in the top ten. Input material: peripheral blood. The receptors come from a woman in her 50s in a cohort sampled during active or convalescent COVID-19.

The CDR3 DNA sequence: TGTGCCAGCAGCGATTATGGACAGATGAACACCGGGGAGCTGTTTTTT. It yields the protein CASSDYGQMNTGELFF. The V call is TRBV5-5, the J call TRBJ2-2, with D tentatively TRBD1 (6 bases). In germline, CDR1 is SGHKS, CDR2 YYEKEE (reference sequence). Trimming removed 4 bases from V and 1 base from J, with 14 bases in between. The CDR3 runs 16 residues. Supplemented by reference TRBV5-5 and TRBJ2-2, the full variable domain reads DAGVTQSPTHLIKTRGQQVTLRCSPISGHKSVSWYQQVLGQGPQFIFQYYEKEERGRGNFPDRFSARQFPNYSSELNVNALLLGDSALYLCASSDYGQMNTGELFFGEGSRLTVL.

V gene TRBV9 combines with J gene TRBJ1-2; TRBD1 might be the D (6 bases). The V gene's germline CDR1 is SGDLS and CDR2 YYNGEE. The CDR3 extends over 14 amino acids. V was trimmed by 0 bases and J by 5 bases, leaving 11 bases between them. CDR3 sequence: CASSVGGTSYGYTF. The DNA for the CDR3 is TGTGCCAGCAGCGTAGGGGGGACAAGTTATGGCTACACCTTC.

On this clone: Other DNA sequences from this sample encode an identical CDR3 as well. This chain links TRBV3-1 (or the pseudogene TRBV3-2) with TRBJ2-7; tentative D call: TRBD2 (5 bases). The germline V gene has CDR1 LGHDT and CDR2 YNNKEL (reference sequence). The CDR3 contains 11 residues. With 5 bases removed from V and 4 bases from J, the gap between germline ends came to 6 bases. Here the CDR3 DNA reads TGTGCCAGCAGCAGGGAGTACGAGCAGTACTTC. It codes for CASSREYEQYF.

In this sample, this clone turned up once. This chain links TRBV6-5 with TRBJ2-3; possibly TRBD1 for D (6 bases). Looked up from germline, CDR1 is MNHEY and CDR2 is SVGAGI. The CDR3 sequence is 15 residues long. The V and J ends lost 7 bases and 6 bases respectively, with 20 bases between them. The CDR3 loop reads CASTQAGTRVDTQYF. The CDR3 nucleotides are TGTGCCAGCACTCAGGCCGGGACACGGGTGGATACGCAGTATTTT.

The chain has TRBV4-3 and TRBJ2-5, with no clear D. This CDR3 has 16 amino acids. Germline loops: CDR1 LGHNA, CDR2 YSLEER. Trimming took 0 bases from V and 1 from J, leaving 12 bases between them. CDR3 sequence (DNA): TGCGCCAGCAGCCAAGAAGTGGGCAGGTCCCAAGAGACCCAGTACTTC. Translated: CASSQEVGRSQETQYF.

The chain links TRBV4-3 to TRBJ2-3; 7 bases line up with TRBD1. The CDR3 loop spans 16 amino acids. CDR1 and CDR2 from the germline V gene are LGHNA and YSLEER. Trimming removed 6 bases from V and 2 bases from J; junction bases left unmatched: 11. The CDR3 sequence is CASRLEQGSPTDTQYF. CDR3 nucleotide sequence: TGCGCCAGCAGACTGGAACAGGGGTCCCCCACAGATACGCAGTATTTT.

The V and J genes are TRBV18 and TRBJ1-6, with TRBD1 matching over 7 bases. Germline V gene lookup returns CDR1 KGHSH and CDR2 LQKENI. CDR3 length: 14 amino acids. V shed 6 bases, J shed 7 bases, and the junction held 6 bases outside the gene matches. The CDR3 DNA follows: TGTGCCAGCTCCGGAGGGGGCCCAAATTCACCCCTCCACTTT. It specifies CASSGGGPNSPLHF.

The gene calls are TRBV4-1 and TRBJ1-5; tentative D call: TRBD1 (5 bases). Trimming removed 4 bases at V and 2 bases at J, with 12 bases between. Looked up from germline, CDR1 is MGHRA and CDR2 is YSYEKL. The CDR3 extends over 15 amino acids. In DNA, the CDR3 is TGCGCCAGCAGCCTACAGGAATATGGCAATCAGCCCCAGCATTTT. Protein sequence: CASSLQEYGNQPQHF.

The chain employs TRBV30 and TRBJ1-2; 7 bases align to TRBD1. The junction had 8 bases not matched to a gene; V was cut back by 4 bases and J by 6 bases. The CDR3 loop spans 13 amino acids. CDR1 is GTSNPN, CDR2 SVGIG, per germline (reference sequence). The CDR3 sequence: CAWIPGQADGYTF. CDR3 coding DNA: TGTGCCTGGATTCCTGGACAGGCAGATGGCTACACCTTC.

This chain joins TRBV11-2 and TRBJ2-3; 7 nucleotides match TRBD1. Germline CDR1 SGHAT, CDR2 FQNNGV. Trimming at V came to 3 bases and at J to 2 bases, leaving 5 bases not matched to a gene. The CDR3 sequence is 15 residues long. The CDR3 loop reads CASSLTGSNTDTQYF. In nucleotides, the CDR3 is TGTGCCAGCAGCTTGACAGGGTCGAACACAGATACGCAGTATTTT.